The T cell receptor (beta chain) described here comes from a study of T cells in Graves' hyperthyroidism and ophthalmopathy. Background on the study: Peripheral blood was drawn at first diagnosis, prior to all treatment. Regarding the study as a whole: Most expanded thyroid clonotypes above 0.001 recurred in blood. Model-based prediction identified ophthalmopathy a median around 6.5 months prior to its onset.

Trimming left V 6 bases short and J 3 bases short, with 14 bases between. CDR3 length: 15 amino acids. Germline V gene data show CDR1 as SGHTA and CDR2 as FQGTGA. Details on this clonotype: Its antigen is unidentified.

Template material for amplifying TCR beta CDR3 regions consisted of RNA transcripts. Initially, a first-round RT-PCR of the TCR CDR3 employed the HTBI primer set. TCRdb analysed the multiplex PCR reads with MiXCR anew, one entry per CDR3 protein. The sample shows around 340,000 distinct CDR3 sequences, 21% of them seen only once. What was sequenced was blood. This chain uses TRBV7-3 with TRBJ2-2, with D unresolved. The source of this sequence is a woman between 50 and 59 years old with Graves' hyperthyroidism. CDR3 nucleotides: TGTGCCAGCAGTCCCCAGCCCCCCCACACCGGGGAGCTGTTTTTT. Its translation is CASSPQPPHTGELFF.